The present entry profiles one T cell receptor (beta chain) with its context. From germline, CDR1 is LNHDA and CDR2 SQIVND (reference sequence). The V and J ends lost 5 bases and 2 bases, in that order; junction bases with no gene match: 7. The CDR3 contains 15 residues. This sample stems from a study of T cell repertoires in cytomegalovirus infection. A single record per CDR3 protein comes from TCRdb applying MiXCR to the reads. The table shows approximately 700,000 distinct CDR3 sequences, with less than 40% occurring only once. Sequenced sample: PBMCs. The gene calls are TRBV19 and TRBJ2-5, with 8 nucleotides matching TRBD1. The receptor's source is a human donor in good health (CMV status not recorded). Some clones in this sample may be carry-over from other donors' samples. The CDR3 region is CASSLRWTGQETQYF. For the CDR3, the DNA is TGTGCCAGTAGTCTCCGGTGGACAGGGCAAGAGACCCAGTACTTC.